This T cell receptor beta chain was obtained from a study of shared clonotypes between healthy human individuals. To note about this clone: Its antigen is unidentified.

Sequencing was performed with immunoSEQ multiplex PCR; in TCRdb, only in-frame clones are kept and a portion is missing. This table has a few hundred thousand clones, about 96% appearing once. The study's findings and limits: What rarefaction showed was incomplete sorted-subset sequencing despite large depth. In general, naive subsets displayed greater estimated richness than memory subsets did. When naive CD4 clonotypes were compared across a few donors, 4% to 6.5% were shared.

There were no recent acute infections or vaccinations among the donors, who were healthy HIV-negative adults. This CDR3 has 20 residues. V gave up 2 bases and J gave up 3 bases; unmatched junction bases: 21. Germline CDR1 is SGHVS and CDR2 is FQNEAQ. The rearrangement joins TRBV7-8 to TRBJ2-7; 8 bases are shared with TRBD2. The TCR was taken from a man aged 30 to 45 in good health. Sequencing was done on a sample of memory CD8+ T cells sorted from blood. Regarding subset: CD45RO+ cells pooled with CCR7-negative TemRA cells. Written as DNA, the CDR3 is TGTGCCAGCAGCTTAATTCGGAATCCCGGGACTAGGGGCGCCAGCTACGAGCAGTACTTC. Translating it yields CASSLIRNPGTRGASYEQYF.